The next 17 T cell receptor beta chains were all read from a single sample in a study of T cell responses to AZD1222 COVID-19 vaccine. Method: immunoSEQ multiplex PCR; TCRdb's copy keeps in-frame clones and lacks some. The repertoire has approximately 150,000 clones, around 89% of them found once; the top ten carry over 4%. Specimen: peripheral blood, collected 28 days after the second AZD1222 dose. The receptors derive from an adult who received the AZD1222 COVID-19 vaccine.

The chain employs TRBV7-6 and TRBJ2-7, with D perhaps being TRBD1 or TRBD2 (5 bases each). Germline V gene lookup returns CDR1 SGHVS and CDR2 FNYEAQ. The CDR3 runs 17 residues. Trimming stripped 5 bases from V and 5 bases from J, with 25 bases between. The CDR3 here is CASSPILSGTGLHEQYF. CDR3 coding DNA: TGTGCCAGCAGCCCAATACTGTCCGGGACGGGGCTGCACGAGCAGTACTTC. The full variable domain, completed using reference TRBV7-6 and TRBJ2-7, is GAGVSQSPRYKVTKRGQDVALRCDPISGHVSLYWYRQALGQGPEFLTYFNYEAQQDKSGLPNDRFSAERPEGSISTLTIQRTEQRDSAMYRCASSPILSGTGLHEQYFGPGTRLTVT.

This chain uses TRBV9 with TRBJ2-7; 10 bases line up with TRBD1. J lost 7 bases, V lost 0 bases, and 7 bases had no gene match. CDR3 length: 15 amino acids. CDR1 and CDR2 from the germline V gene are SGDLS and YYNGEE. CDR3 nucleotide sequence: TGTGCCAGCAGCGTAGGCAATGACAGGGGGCGAGAGCAGTACTTC. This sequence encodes CASSVGNDRGREQYF.

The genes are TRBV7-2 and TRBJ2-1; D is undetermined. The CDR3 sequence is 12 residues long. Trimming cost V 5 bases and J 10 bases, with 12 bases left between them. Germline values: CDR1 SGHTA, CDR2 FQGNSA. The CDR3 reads CASSPTLKEQFF. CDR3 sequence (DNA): TGTGCCAGCAGCCCCACGCTGAAAGAGCAGTTCTTC.

CDR3 region: CAISESPDLGQETQYF. For the CDR3, the DNA is TGTGCCATCAGTGAGTCGCCCGATTTGGGGCAAGAGACCCAGTACTTC. J is TRBJ2-5 and V is TRBV10-3; D remains unclear. V shed 0 bases and J shed 2 bases, with 13 bases lying between them. CDR3 length: 16 amino acids. Germline V gives CDR1 ENHRY, CDR2 SYGVKD.

The CDR3 spells CASSDIQPQHF. The CDR3 region has the DNA TGTGCCAGCAGTGATATTCAGCCCCAGCATTTT. The chain joins TRBV6-1 to TRBJ1-5; unclear D gene. V was shortened by 3 bases and J by 6 bases, with 3 bases between the two germline ends. Per germline, CDR1 MNHNS and CDR2 SASEGT. This CDR3 region has 11 residues.

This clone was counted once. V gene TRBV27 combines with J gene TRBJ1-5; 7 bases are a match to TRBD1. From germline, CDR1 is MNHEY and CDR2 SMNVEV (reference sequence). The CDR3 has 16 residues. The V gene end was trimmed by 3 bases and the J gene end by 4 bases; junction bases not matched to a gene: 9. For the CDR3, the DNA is TGTGCCAGCAGTTTTATCCGGGACAGACCAAATCAGCCCCAGCATTTT. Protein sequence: CASSFIRDRPNQPQHF.

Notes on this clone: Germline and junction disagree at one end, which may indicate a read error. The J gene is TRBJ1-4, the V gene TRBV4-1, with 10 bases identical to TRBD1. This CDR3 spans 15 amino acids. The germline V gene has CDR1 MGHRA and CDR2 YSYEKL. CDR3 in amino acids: CASSQGGTGAVRLIF. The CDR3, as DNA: TGCGCCAGCAGCCAAGGAGGGACAGGGGCGGTCCGCTTGATTTTT.

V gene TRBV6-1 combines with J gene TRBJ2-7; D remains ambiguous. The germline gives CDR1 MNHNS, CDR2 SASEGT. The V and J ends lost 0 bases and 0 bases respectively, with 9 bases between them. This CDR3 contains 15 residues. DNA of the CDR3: TGTGCCAGCAGTGAAGCACCCAGGTCCTCCTACGAGCAGTACTTC. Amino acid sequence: CASSEAPRSSYEQYF.

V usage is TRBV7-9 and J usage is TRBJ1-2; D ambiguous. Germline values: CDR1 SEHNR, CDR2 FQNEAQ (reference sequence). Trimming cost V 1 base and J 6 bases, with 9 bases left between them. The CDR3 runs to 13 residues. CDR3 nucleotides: TGTGCCAGCAGCTTAGGGAGAGAGGATGGCTACACCTTC. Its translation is CASSLGREDGYTF.

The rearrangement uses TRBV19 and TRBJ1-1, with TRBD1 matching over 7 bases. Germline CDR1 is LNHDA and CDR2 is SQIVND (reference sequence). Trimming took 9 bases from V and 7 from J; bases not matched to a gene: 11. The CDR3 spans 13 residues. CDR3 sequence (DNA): TGTGCCAGCAATACAGGGGACCGAAATGAAGCTTTCTTT. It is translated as CASNTGDRNEAFF.

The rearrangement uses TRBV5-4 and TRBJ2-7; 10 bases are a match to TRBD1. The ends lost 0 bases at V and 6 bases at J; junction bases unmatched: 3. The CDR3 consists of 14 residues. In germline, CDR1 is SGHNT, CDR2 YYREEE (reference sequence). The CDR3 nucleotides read TGTGCCAGCAGCTTGGTCGGGACAGGGGCCGAGCAGTACTTC. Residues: CASSLVGTGAEQYF. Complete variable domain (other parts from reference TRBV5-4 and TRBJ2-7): ETGVTQSPTHLIKTRGQQVTLRCSSQSGHNTVSWYQQALGQGPQFIFQYYREEENGRGNFPPRFSGLQFPNYSSELNVNALELDDSALYLCASSLVGTGAEQYFGPGTRLTVT.

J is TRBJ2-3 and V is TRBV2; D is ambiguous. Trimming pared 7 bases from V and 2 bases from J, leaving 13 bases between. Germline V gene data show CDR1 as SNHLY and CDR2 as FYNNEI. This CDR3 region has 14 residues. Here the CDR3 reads CASTVGIDTDTQYF. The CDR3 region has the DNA TGTGCCAGCACGGTGGGGATTGACACAGATACGCAGTATTTT.

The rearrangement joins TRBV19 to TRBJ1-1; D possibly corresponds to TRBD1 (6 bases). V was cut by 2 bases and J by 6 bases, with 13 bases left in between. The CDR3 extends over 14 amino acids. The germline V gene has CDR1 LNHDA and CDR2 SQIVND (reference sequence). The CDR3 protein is CASSITVAGAEAFF. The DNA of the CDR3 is TGTGCCAGTAGTATAACGGTGGCAGGGGCTGAAGCTTTCTTT.

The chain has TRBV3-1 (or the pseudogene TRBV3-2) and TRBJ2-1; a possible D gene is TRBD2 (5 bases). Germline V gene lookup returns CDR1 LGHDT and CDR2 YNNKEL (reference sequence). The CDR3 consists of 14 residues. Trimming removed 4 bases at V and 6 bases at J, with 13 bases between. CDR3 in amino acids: CASSPTAGPNEQFF. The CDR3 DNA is TGTGCCAGCAGCCCAACCGCGGGCCCCAATGAGCAGTTCTTC.

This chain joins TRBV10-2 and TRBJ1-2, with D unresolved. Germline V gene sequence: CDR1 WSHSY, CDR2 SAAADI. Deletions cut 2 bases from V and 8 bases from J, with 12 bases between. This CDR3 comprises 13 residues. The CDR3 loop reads CASSEPSPGGYTF. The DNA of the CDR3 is TGCGCCAGCAGTGAGCCTTCCCCGGGAGGCTACACCTTC.

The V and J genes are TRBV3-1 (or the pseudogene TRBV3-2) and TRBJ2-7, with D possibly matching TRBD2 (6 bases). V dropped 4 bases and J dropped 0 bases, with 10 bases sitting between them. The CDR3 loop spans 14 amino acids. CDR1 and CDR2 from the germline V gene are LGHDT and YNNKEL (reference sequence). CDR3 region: CASSPLGSSYEQYF. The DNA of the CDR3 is TGTGCCAGCAGCCCCCTCGGGAGCTCCTACGAGCAGTACTTC.

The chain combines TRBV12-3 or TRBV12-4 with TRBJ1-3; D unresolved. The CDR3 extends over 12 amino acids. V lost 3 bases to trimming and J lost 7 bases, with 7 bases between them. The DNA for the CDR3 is TGTGCCAGCAGTTTGTGGCGCAACACCATATATTTT. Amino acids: CASSLWRNTIYF.